The clone carrying this T cell receptor (beta chain) was seen only a few times. What it binds is unknown. The data were obtained in a study of T-cell memory formation after mild COVID-19. TCRdb itself ran the 5' RACE reads through MiXCR, one entry per CDR3 protein. The table has around 410,000 distinct CDR3 sequences, around 22% seen once. The CDR3 runs to 17 residues. J gave up 0 bases and V 4 bases, and 4 bases lay outside the gene matches. Notes on the study in general: CM and EM subsets held most contracting CD4+ clones; EMRA held CD8+ ones.

J is TRBJ2-2 and V is TRBV12-3 or TRBV12-4; 11 bases are a match to TRBD1. The sequencing sample was made of PBMCs or a T cell subset sorted from them (not recorded which). The source is an adult woman who had mild COVID-19 (a few samples of this study predate the infection). Cell type and time point are not known. The CDR3 bases are TGTGCCAGCAGTTGGGACAGGGGGGACCCGAACACCGGGGAGCTGTTTTTT. Protein: CASSWDRGDPNTGELFF.